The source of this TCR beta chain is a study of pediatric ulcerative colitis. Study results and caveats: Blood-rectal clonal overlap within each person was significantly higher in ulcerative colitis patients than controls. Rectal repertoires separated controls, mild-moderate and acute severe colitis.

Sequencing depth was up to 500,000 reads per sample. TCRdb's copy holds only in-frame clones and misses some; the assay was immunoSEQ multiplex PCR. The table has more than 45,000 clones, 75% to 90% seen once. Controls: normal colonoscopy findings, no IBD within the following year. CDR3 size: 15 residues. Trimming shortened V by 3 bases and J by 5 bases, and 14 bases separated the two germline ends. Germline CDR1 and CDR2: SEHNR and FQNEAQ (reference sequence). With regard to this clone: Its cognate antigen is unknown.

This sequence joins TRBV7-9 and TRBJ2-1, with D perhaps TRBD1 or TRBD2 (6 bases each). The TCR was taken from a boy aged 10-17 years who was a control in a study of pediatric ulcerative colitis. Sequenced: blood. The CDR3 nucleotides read TGTGCCAGCAGCTTCGGGGGCGGAGGGCACAATGAGCAGTTCTTC. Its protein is CASSFGGGGHNEQFF.